This is a list of T cell receptor beta chains from one sample in a study of early T cells in non-severe SARS-CoV-2 infection. One entry per CDR3 protein results from TCRdb running MiXCR on the 5' RACE reads. The sample lists more than 65,000 distinct CDR3 sequences, roughly 13% seen once, with 0.95% to 1.3% in the top ten. The sequencing input was whole blood. Source of these receptors: an adult who was a healthcare worker with PCR-confirmed SARS-CoV-2 infection or an uninfected control (not recorded which). The CDR3 runs from the conserved cysteine through the conserved F or W. The order of the fields is clone size, J gene, D gene, V gene, CDR3 DNA, CDR3 protein. D genes are given only for firm matches. The size field is filled for only some rows; it gives once, few, many or a size class.

clone size: many
J gene: TRBJ1-1
D gene: -
V gene: TRBV7-9
CDR3 DNA: TGTGCCAGCAGCCAGAGGGTTGAAGCTTTCTTT
CDR3 protein: CASSQRVEAFF

clone size: many
J gene: TRBJ1-4
D gene: -
V gene: TRBV15
CDR3 DNA: TGTGCCACCAGCAGAGAGTTCACCGGGGTAGAGGAAAAACTGTTTTTT
CDR3 protein: CATSREFTGVEEKLFF

clone size: many
J gene: TRBJ2-1
D gene: -
V gene: TRBV19
CDR3 DNA: TGTGCCAGTAGTAGATTTGTTGGGACCTACAATGAGCAGTTCTTC
CDR3 protein: CASSRFVGTYNEQFF

clone size: -
J gene: TRBJ2-7
D gene: TRBD1
V gene: TRBV6-2/TRBV6-3
CDR3 DNA: TGTGCCAGCAAGGGACAGGGACAGTACGAGCAGTACTTC
CDR3 protein: CASKGQGQYEQYF

clone size: few
J gene: TRBJ1-1
D gene: -
V gene: TRBV11-2
CDR3 DNA: TGTGCCAGCAACAGGGTCAGGACAAACACTGAAGCTTTCTTT
CDR3 protein: CASNRVRTNTEAFF

clone size: -
J gene: TRBJ1-1
D gene: -
V gene: TRBV20-1
CDR3 DNA: TGCAGTGCTAGAGACAGGGCCACTGAAGCTTTCTTT
CDR3 protein: CSARDRATEAFF

clone size: many
J gene: TRBJ2-1
D gene: -
V gene: TRBV12-3/TRBV12-4
CDR3 DNA: TGTGCCAGCAGTTCTCCGGGGGATTCCTACAATGAGCAGTTCTTC
CDR3 protein: CASSSPGDSYNEQFF

clone size: once
J gene: TRBJ1-4
D gene: -
V gene: TRBV18
CDR3 DNA: TGTGCCAGCTCACCATGGAGGGATGAAAAACTGTTTTTT
CDR3 protein: CASSPWRDEKLFF

clone size: -
J gene: TRBJ1-4
D gene: -
V gene: TRBV29-1
CDR3 DNA: TGCAGCGTTGGGTATAGCAGGGGATTGGCGGAAAAACTGTTTTTT
CDR3 protein: CSVGYSRGLAEKLFF

clone size: -
J gene: TRBJ2-5
D gene: TRBD1
V gene: TRBV28
CDR3 DNA: TGTGCCAGCAGTACCGGGACAGGGCCCGAGACCCAGTACTTC
CDR3 protein: CASSTGTGPETQYF

clone size: few
J gene: TRBJ1-1
D gene: -
V gene: TRBV21-1
CDR3 DNA: TGTGCCAGCAGCGCGACAAGACAGGGAGCGAGACTGAAGCTTTTCTTT
CDR3 protein: CASSATRQGARLKLFF

clone size: many
J gene: TRBJ2-7
D gene: -
V gene: TRBV27
CDR3 DNA: TGTGCCAGCAGTTTAAAGGGGGGCGCAAAAGAGCAGTACTTC
CDR3 protein: CASSLKGGAKEQYF

clone size: few
J gene: TRBJ2-7
D gene: TRBD2
V gene: TRBV2
CDR3 DNA: TGTGCCAGCAGTCAACAGGTATTAGCGGGAGTCGACGAGCAGTACTTC
CDR3 protein: CASSQQVLAGVDEQYF

clone size: -
J gene: TRBJ1-1
D gene: -
V gene: TRBV20-1
CDR3 DNA: TGCAGTGCTAGAGATCGTAACAGGGAAGCTTTCTTT
CDR3 protein: CSARDRNREAFF

clone size: -
J gene: TRBJ1-2
D gene: -
V gene: TRBV28
CDR3 DNA: TGTGCCAGCAGTTCGGGACGGTTGGATGGCTACACCTTC
CDR3 protein: CASSSGRLDGYTF

clone size: few
J gene: TRBJ1-1
D gene: -
V gene: TRBV20-1
CDR3 DNA: TGCAGTGCCCGCTTTTACGTAGAATCTGAAGCTTTCTTT
CDR3 protein: CSARFYVESEAFF

clone size: -
J gene: TRBJ2-7
D gene: TRBD2
V gene: TRBV7-9
CDR3 DNA: TGTGCCAGCAGCTCGGGACTAGCGGGGACCTACGAGCAGTACTTC
CDR3 protein: CASSSGLAGTYEQYF

clone size: many
J gene: TRBJ1-2
D gene: -
V gene: TRBV12-3/TRBV12-4
CDR3 DNA: TGTGCCAGCAGTTTAGGGACCGGCTATGGCTACACCTTC
CDR3 protein: CASSLGTGYGYTF

clone size: few
J gene: TRBJ1-6
D gene: -
V gene: TRBV7-2
CDR3 DNA: TGTGCCAGCAGCTTATCCGGGAGCTATTCACCCCTCCACTTT
CDR3 protein: CASSLSGSYSPLHF

clone size: few
J gene: TRBJ2-2
D gene: -
V gene: TRBV3-1
CDR3 DNA: TGTGCCAGCAGCCAAGATGAAATTCTCGGGGAGCTGTTTTTT
CDR3 protein: CASSQDEILGELFF

clone size: medium-sized
J gene: TRBJ1-1
D gene: -
V gene: TRBV20-1
CDR3 DNA: TGCAGTGCTAGAGTTCCTGGCAGGGAAACTACTGAAGCTTTCTTT
CDR3 protein: CSARVPGRETTEAFF

clone size: few
J gene: TRBJ1-2
D gene: -
V gene: TRBV20-1
CDR3 DNA: TGCAGTGCTAGTGATCTCAAACTCTATGGCTACACCTTC
CDR3 protein: CSASDLKLYGYTF

clone size: few
J gene: TRBJ2-5
D gene: -
V gene: TRBV19
CDR3 DNA: TGTGCCAGTAGTATACCCGCAGACCAAGAGACCCAGTACTTC
CDR3 protein: CASSIPADQETQYF

clone size: -
J gene: TRBJ2-7
D gene: TRBD2
V gene: TRBV11-2
CDR3 DNA: TGTGCCAGCAGCCAAGGGCGGGGGGGCCCCTACGAGCAGTACTTC
CDR3 protein: CASSQGRGGPYEQYF

clone size: many
J gene: TRBJ1-2
D gene: -
V gene: TRBV12-3/TRBV12-4
CDR3 DNA: TGTGCCAGCAGTTGGGGGAACTATGGCTACACCTTC
CDR3 protein: CASSWGNYGYTF

clone size: -
J gene: TRBJ2-1
D gene: -
V gene: TRBV11-2
CDR3 DNA: TGTGCCAGCAGCTTGACAGACAATGAGCAGTTCTTC
CDR3 protein: CASSLTDNEQFF

clone size: -
J gene: TRBJ1-1
D gene: TRBD1
V gene: TRBV4-3
CDR3 DNA: TGCGCCAGCAGCCAAGATGGGGACAGGAACACTGAAGCTTTCTTT
CDR3 protein: CASSQDGDRNTEAFF

clone size: -
J gene: TRBJ1-2
D gene: -
V gene: TRBV28
CDR3 DNA: TGTGCCAGCAGTTTAAATGGTCTGCCCGGCTACACCTTC
CDR3 protein: CASSLNGLPGYTF

clone size: many
J gene: TRBJ1-2
D gene: -
V gene: TRBV25-1
CDR3 DNA: TGTGCCAGCAGTGAATTTCGTGGTCCGGATGGCTACACCTTC
CDR3 protein: CASSEFRGPDGYTF

clone size: -
J gene: TRBJ2-7
D gene: -
V gene: TRBV7-9
CDR3 DNA: TGTGCCAGCAGCTTCCAGGGCGGGGAGCAGTACTTC
CDR3 protein: CASSFQGGEQYF

clone size: many
J gene: TRBJ2-5
D gene: -
V gene: TRBV7-9
CDR3 DNA: TGTGCCAGCAGCCGGGACATCCAAGAGACCCAGTACTTC
CDR3 protein: CASSRDIQETQYF

clone size: -
J gene: TRBJ2-2
D gene: -
V gene: TRBV7-6
CDR3 DNA: TGTGCCAGCAGCTTACGGGCCACCGGGGAGCTGTTTTTT
CDR3 protein: CASSLRATGELFF

clone size: few
J gene: TRBJ2-7
D gene: TRBD2
V gene: TRBV7-2
CDR3 DNA: TGTGCCAGCAGCTCGGGACTAGCGGGGTTCCTATCATCCGAGCAGTACTTC
CDR3 protein: CASSSGLAGFLSSEQYF

clone size: many
J gene: TRBJ1-3
D gene: -
V gene: TRBV7-9
CDR3 DNA: TGTGCCAGCAGCTTAGATCGGGTAATGGCTGGAAACACCATATATTTT
CDR3 protein: CASSLDRVMAGNTIYF

clone size: many
J gene: TRBJ2-3
D gene: -
V gene: TRBV19
CDR3 DNA: TGTGCCAGTAGTACCCACTTGAGAAGCGTTTACACAGATACGCAGTATTTT
CDR3 protein: CASSTHLRSVYTDTQYF

clone size: -
J gene: TRBJ2-2
D gene: -
V gene: TRBV3-1
CDR3 DNA: TGTGCCAGCAGCCAAGGACAGATCACCGGGGAGCTGTTTTTT
CDR3 protein: CASSQGQITGELFF

clone size: many
J gene: TRBJ1-2
D gene: -
V gene: TRBV21-1
CDR3 DNA: TGTGCCAGCAGCAGATGCGGTCTACACACCTTC
CDR3 protein: CASSRCGLHTF

clone size: few
J gene: TRBJ2-3
D gene: TRBD2
V gene: TRBV6-2/TRBV6-3
CDR3 DNA: TGTGCCAGCACCGCTAGCGGGGACATAGATACGCAGTATTTT
CDR3 protein: CASTASGDIDTQYF